The rows below give T cell receptor beta chains drawn from one sample of a study of T cell changes during pregnancy in multiple sclerosis. Libraries were prepared by immunoSEQ multiplex PCR; TCRdb keeps only in-frame clonotypes and omits some of them. Found here are 75,000 to 90,000 clones, roughly nine tenths of them singletons; the top ten hold around 3.3%. The starting material was PBMCs, obtained in the first trimester of pregnancy. All receptors come from a female donor in good health, serving as a control in a pregnancy study. Some clones in this sample may be carry-over from other donors' samples. Each CDR3 is given with its conserved first and last residue. The D gene is left open where the match is weak. The size of a clone is reported for some rows only, either as once, few or many, or as a class for expanded clones.

V: TRBV11-2
size: .
J: TRBJ2-7
length: 14
D: TRBD2
DNA: TGTGCCAGCACCGGGACTAGCGGGCGTTACGAGCAGTACTTC
CDR3: CASTGTSGRYEQYF

V: TRBV11-2
size: .
J: TRBJ2-7
length: 16
D: TRBD2
DNA: TGTGCCAGCAGCTTAATACGCGGGAGAACCTCCTACGAGCAGTACTTC
CDR3: CASSLIRGRTSYEQYF

V: TRBV15
size: .
J: TRBJ1-4
length: 15
D: TRBD1
DNA: TGTGCCACCAGCAGAACCAGGGGGCTAGGAGAAAAACTGTTTTTT
CDR3: CATSRTRGLGEKLFF

V: TRBV5-6
size: .
J: TRBJ1-4
length: 15
D: .
DNA: TGTGCCAGCAGCTTGGAAGGGGTTTCTGGGGAAAAACTGTTTTTT
CDR3: CASSLEGVSGEKLFF

V: TRBV4-1
size: .
J: TRBJ2-5
length: 17
D: TRBD2
DNA: TGCGCCAGCAGCCAAGATAGGCAGCGGGGTACCCAAGAGACCCAGTACTTC
CDR3: CASSQDRQRGTQETQYF

V: TRBV4-1
size: .
J: TRBJ1-2
length: 15
D: .
DNA: TGCGCCAGCAGCCCAGATACAGGCCCCAAGGGCGGCTACACCTTC
CDR3: CASSPDTGPKGGYTF

V: TRBV25-1
size: .
J: TRBJ1-4
length: 14
D: .
DNA: TGTGCCAGCACGTGGGAGGGGAGGAATGAAAAACTGTTTTTT
CDR3: CASTWEGRNEKLFF

V: TRBV15
size: .
J: TRBJ1-6
length: 15
D: .
DNA: TGTGCCACCCGGTCGCAGGGCTCCTATAATTCACCCCTCCACTTT
CDR3: CATRSQGSYNSPLHF

V: TRBV5-1
size: .
J: TRBJ2-2
length: 15
D: TRBD1
DNA: TGCGCCAGCAGCATCGGGACAGGGAATACCGGGGAGCTGTTTTTT
CDR3: CASSIGTGNTGELFF

V: TRBV7-2
size: .
J: TRBJ2-7
length: 15
D: .
DNA: TGTGCCAGCAGCTTTGGTTGGTTGGGGGGCTACGAGCAGTACTTC
CDR3: CASSFGWLGGYEQYF

V: TRBV5-6
size: once
J: TRBJ1-2
length: 17
D: .
DNA: TGTGCCAGCAGCTTGGGTGCAGGGTTGGGGAGGTTTGGTGGCTACACCTTC
CDR3: CASSLGAGLGRFGGYTF

V: TRBV7-2
size: .
J: TRBJ2-2
length: 13
D: TRBD1
DNA: TGTGCCAGCAGCACAGACAGGGCCGGGGAGCTGTTTTTT
CDR3: CASSTDRAGELFF

V: TRBV9
size: .
J: TRBJ2-3
length: 13
D: .
DNA: TGTGCCAGCAGCGTAGTAAATACAGATACGCAGTATTTT
CDR3: CASSVVNTDTQYF

V: TRBV19
size: .
J: TRBJ2-3
length: 16
D: TRBD2
DNA: TGTGCCAGTAAAGGGACGCACGCGGGAGGGACAGATACGCAGTATTTT
CDR3: CASKGTHAGGTDTQYF

V: TRBV30
size: .
J: TRBJ2-2
length: 14
D: .
DNA: TGTGCCTGGACCAGAATCACGAACACCGGGGAGCTGTTTTTT
CDR3: CAWTRITNTGELFF

V: TRBV10-3
size: once
J: TRBJ2-7
length: 14
D: TRBD2
DNA: TGTGCCACCGCCCCGGGGGGGGGCCTCTACGAGCAGTACTTC
CDR3: CATAPGGGLYEQYF

V: TRBV28
size: .
J: TRBJ1-2
length: 14
D: TRBD1
DNA: TGTGCCAGCAGTTTGTCCGACAGGGTAGGCGGCTACACCTTC
CDR3: CASSLSDRVGGYTF

V: TRBV27
size: .
J: TRBJ1-1
length: 16
D: TRBD1
DNA: TGTGCCAGCAGGCCTATATACAGGGGGCAGAAAAGCGCGGCTTTCTTT
CDR3: CASRPIYRGQKSAAFF

V: TRBV27
size: .
J: TRBJ1-1
length: 14
D: .
DNA: TGTGCCAGCAGTTTAGGTTGGAGCAGCACTGAAGCTTTCTTT
CDR3: CASSLGWSSTEAFF

V: TRBV4-1
size: .
J: TRBJ1-4
length: 16
D: TRBD1
DNA: TGCGCCAGCAGCCAAGGTCGTCCAGGGGGTTGGGAAAAACTGTTTTTT
CDR3: CASSQGRPGGWEKLFF

V: TRBV1
size: .
J: TRBJ1-6
length: 19
D: .
DNA: TGCACCAGCAGCCATCCCGGGACAGGGGCCATCTCCTATAATTCACCCCTCCACTTT
CDR3: CTSSHPGTGAISYNSPLHF

V: TRBV5-4
size: .
J: TRBJ1-4
length: 14
D: TRBD1
DNA: TGTGCCAGCACCTTGACAGGGACTAATGAAAAACTGTTTTTT
CDR3: CASTLTGTNEKLFF

V: TRBV4-3
size: .
J: TRBJ2-1
length: 15
D: .
DNA: TGCGCCAGCAGCCAAGAGCCGGGAGTCTACAATGAGCAGTTCTTC
CDR3: CASSQEPGVYNEQFF

V: TRBV14
size: .
J: TRBJ2-1
length: 14
D: TRBD1
DNA: TGTGCCAGCCAGCGACAGGGTCCGGACAATGAGCAGTTCTTC
CDR3: CASQRQGPDNEQFF

V: TRBV18
size: .
J: TRBJ1-4
length: 15
D: .
DNA: TGTGCCAGCTCACCACCACGGGGGGGATCGGAAAAACTGTTTTTT
CDR3: CASSPPRGGSEKLFF

V: TRBV27
size: .
J: TRBJ1-1
length: 15
D: .
DNA: TGTGCCAGCAGTTGGCAGGGGCTAAAGAACACTGAAGCTTTCTTT
CDR3: CASSWQGLKNTEAFF

V: TRBV7-8
size: once
J: TRBJ2-3
length: 12
D: .
DNA: TGTGCCAGCAGCCCATCGGCAGATACGCAGTATTTT
CDR3: CASSPSADTQYF

V: TRBV5-1
size: .
J: TRBJ2-7
length: 15
D: TRBD1
DNA: TGCGCCAGCAGCTGGGGGACAGGCGTAACCTACGAGCAGTACTTC
CDR3: CASSWGTGVTYEQYF